This T cell receptor (beta chain) appears in the sequencing data of a study of CD8+CD57+ T cells in acquired aplastic anemia (dated by TCRdb to the late 2010s). About the study as a whole: On average, sorted CD4+ and CD8+ cells yielded approximately 3 ug of extracted DNA, with a range of roughly 0.18 to 30 ug. An average of approximately 9.8 million reads for CD4+ cells and 11 million to 13 million reads for CD8+ cells was obtained from healthy donor samples. Overall study results and their limits: Although roughly 29 CD8+ CDR3 sequences were shared by patients and controls, these sequences appeared highly expressed in patients and within the immunodominant clones of patients. No significant difference in CD8+ Simpson's diversity was found between patients and healthy controls (P=0.060).

Comment on this clonotype: Its antigen is still unknown. A junction end diverges from the germline sequence, so it may reflect a read error.

Genomic DNA served as template for TCR beta VDJ combination and CDR3 sequence profiling. An Illumina HiSeq 2000 was used for TCR repertoire sequencing. On the study's bioinformatics: TRBV/TRBJ rearrangement plots, CDR3 size and DJ length profiles, and Simpson's diversity index were used to assess repertoires. The immunodominant clone was defined as the most abundant DNA sequence in deep sequencing data. CDR3 amino acid sequences were checked for sharing across subjects and were also compared against the VDJdb database and published repertoires. The public reads were reanalyzed by TCRdb: fastp trimming at Q25, MiXCR alignment, in-frame beta chains only. Identical CDR3 protein sequences are pooled into one entry, listed with their most common genes and DNA. TCRdb, rather than the study authors, made the V and J calls. Across this sample there are approximately 200,000 distinct CDR3 sequences, with about 59% seen only once. Of the sample, about 29% falls within the top ten clones.

The CDR3 measures 15 amino acids from cysteine to phenylalanine. Solely the CDR3 DNA is kept, with 45 bases framed from the first base. In the germline V gene (reference sequence), CDR1 corresponds to SEHNR and CDR2 to FQNEAQ. In this study, sorted CD4+ and CD8+ T cells from the blood of healthy subjects and of severe aplastic anemia patients had their TCR repertoires deep-sequenced. Ficoll-Paque density gradient centrifugation was used to isolate peripheral blood mononuclear cells. Before DNA was extracted, CD4+ and CD8+ T cells were sorted using either FACS or magnetic beads. The sample taken for sequencing was sorted CD4+, CD8+, or CD8+CD57+ T cells (not recorded which) from PBMCs. The rearranged chain carries TRBV7-9 and TRBJ2-7, with 9 central nucleotides matching TRBD2. This clonotype originated in a human donor in good health. In nucleotide form, the sequence is TGTGCCAGCGGCTTAGCGGCGGGGGGGCGGGGAGAGCAGTACTTC. Its translation reads: CASGLAAGGRGEQYF.